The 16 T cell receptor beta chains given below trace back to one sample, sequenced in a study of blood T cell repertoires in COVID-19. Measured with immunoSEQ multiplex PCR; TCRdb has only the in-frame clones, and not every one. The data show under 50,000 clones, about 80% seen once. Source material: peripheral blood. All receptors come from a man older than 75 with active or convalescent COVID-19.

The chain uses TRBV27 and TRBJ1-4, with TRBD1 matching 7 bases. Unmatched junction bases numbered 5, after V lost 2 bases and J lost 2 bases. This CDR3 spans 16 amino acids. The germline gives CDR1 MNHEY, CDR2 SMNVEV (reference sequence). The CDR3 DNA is TGTGCCAGCAGTTTAACAGGGGCAGGGACTAATGAAAAACTGTTTTTT. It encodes CASSLTGAGTNEKLFF. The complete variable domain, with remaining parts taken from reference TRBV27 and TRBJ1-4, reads EAQVTQNPRYLITVTGKKLTVTCSQNMNHEYMSWYRQDPGLGLRQIYYSMNVEVTDKGDVPEGYKVSRKEKRNFPLILESPSPNQTSLYFCASSLTGAGTNEKLFFGSGTQLSVL.

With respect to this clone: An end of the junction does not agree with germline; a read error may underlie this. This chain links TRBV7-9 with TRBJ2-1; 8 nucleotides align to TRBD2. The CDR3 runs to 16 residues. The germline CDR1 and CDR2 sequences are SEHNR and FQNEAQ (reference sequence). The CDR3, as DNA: TGTGCCAGCAGTTTAGGAGTGGGGCGGGGGGCAAATGAGCAGTTCTTC. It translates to CASSLGVGRGANEQFF.

This chain's CDR3 is CASSLGLASGELFF. The CDR3 nucleotides read TGTGCCAGCAGCCTTGGACTAGCGTCCGGGGAGCTGTTTTTT. V is TRBV7-2 and J is TRBJ2-2; TRBD2 matches at 9 bases. This CDR3 has 14 amino acids. The J segment lost 6 bases and the V segment lost 5 bases, leaving 4 bases of the junction unmatched. From germline, CDR1 is SGHTA and CDR2 FQGNSA. Full variable domain (missing parts from reference TRBV7-2 and TRBJ2-2): GAGVSQSPSNKVTEKGKDVELRCDPISGHTALYWYRQSLGQGLEFLIYFQGNSAPDKSGLPSDRFSAERTGGSVSTLTIQRTQQEDSAVYLCASSLGLASGELFFGEGSRLTVL.

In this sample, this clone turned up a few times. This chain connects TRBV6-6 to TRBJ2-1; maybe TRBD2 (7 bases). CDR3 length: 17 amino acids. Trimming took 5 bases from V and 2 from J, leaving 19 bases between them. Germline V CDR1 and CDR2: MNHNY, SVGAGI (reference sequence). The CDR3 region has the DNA TGTGCCAGCAGTCCACCAACCAGGGGAGGGCCCTACAATGAGCAGTTCTTC. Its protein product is CASSPPTRGGPYNEQFF.

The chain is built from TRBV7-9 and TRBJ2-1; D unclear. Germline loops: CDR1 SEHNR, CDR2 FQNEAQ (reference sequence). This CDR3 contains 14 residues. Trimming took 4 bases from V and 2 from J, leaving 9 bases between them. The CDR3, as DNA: TGTGCCAGCAGCTCCCTAGGCGCCTACAATGAGCAGTTCTTC. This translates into CASSSLGAYNEQFF.

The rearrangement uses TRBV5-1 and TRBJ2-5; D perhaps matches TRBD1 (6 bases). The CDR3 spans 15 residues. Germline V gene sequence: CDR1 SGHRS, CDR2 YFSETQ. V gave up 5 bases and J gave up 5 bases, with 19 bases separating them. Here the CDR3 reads CASRLQTGEGETQYF. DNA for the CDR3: TGCGCCAGCAGACTTCAGACAGGCGAAGGGGAGACCCAGTACTTC.

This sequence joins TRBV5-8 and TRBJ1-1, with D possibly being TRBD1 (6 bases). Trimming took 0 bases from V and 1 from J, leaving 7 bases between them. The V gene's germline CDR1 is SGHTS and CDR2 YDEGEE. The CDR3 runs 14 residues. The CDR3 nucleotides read TGTGCCAGCAGCTTGGCAGGGGCGAACACTGAAGCTTTCTTT. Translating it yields CASSLAGANTEAFF.

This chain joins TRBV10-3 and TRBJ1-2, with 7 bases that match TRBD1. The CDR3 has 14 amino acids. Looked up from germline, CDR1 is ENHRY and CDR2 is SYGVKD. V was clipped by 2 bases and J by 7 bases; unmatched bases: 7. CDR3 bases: TGTGCCATCAGTGAGACCTCAGGGGGACTTGGCTACACCTTC. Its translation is CAISETSGGLGYTF.

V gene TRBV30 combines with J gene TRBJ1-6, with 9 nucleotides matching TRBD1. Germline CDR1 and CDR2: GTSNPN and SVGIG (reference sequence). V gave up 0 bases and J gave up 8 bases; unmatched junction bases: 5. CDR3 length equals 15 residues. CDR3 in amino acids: CAWSVRGQGYSPLHF. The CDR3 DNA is TGTGCCTGGAGTGTAAGGGGACAGGGATATTCACCCCTCCACTTT.

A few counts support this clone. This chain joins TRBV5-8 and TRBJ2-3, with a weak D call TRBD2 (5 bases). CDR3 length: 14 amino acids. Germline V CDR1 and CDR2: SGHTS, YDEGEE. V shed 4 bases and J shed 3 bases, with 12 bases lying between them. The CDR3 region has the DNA TGTGCCAGCAGCCCACTAGGGTCGACAGATACGCAGTATTTT. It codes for CASSPLGSTDTQYF.

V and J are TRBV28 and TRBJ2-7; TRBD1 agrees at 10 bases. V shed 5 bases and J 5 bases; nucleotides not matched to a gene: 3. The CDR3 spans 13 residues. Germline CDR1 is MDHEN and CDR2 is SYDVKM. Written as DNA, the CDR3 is TGTGCCAGCAGTACGGGACAGGGGCACGAGCAGTACTTC. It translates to CASSTGQGHEQYF.

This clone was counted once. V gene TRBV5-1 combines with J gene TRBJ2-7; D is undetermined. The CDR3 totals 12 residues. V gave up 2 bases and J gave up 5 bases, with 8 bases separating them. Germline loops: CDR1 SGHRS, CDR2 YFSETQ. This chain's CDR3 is CASSFPADEQYF. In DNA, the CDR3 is TGCGCCAGCAGCTTCCCCGCGGACGAGCAGTACTTC. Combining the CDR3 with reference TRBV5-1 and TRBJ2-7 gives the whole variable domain KAGVTQTPRYLIKTRGQQVTLSCSPISGHRSVSWYQQTPGQGLQFLFEYFSETQRNKGNFPGRFSGRQFSNSRSEMNVSTLELGDSALYLCASSFPADEQYFGPGTRLTVT.

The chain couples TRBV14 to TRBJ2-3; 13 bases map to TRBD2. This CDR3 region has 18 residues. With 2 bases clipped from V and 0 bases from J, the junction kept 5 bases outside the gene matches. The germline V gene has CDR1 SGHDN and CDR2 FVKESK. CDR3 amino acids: CASSQYGLAGDSTDTQYF. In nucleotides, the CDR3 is TGTGCCAGCAGCCAATACGGACTAGCGGGGGATAGCACAGATACGCAGTATTTT. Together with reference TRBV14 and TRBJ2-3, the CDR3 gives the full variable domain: EAGVTQFPSHSVIEKGQTVTLRCDPISGHDNLYWYRRVMGKEIKFLLHFVKESKQDESGMPNNRFLAERTGGTYSTLKVQPAELEDSGVYFCASSQYGLAGDSTDTQYFGPGTRLTVL.

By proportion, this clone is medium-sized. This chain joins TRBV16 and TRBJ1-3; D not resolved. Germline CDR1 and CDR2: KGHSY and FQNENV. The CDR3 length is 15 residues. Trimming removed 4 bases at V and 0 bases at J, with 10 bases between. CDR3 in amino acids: CASSPRGDSGNTIYF. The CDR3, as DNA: TGTGCCAGCAGCCCCCGGGGTGACTCTGGAAACACCATATATTTT.

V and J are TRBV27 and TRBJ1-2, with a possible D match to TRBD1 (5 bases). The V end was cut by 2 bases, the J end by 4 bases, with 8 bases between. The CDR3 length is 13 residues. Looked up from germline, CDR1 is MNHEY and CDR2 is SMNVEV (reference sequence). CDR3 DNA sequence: TGTGCCAGCAGTTTAGGGGGGAGCTATGGCTACACCTTC. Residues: CASSLGGSYGYTF.

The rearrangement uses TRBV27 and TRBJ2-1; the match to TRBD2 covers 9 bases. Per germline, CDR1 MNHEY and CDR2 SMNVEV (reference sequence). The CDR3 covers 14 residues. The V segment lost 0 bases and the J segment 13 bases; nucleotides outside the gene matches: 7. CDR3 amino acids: CASSLSTAGGVQFF. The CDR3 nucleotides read TGTGCCAGCAGTTTATCGACGGCGGGAGGGGTCCAGTTCTTC.